This T cell receptor beta chain originates from a study of long-term antiretroviral therapy in people with HIV. Trimming removed 1 base at V and 11 bases at J, with 6 bases between. The germline gives CDR1 MGHDK, CDR2 SYGVNS. This CDR3 region has 11 residues. Assay version v3.0 of immunoSEQ was used, and it was run at survey level. Data came from immunoSEQ multiplex PCR; TCRdb stores just in-frame clones and leaves some out. The sample shows 29,000 or so clones, 85% to 95% of them seen only once. Sample: unsorted PBMCs, taken around 7.4 years after starting antiretroviral therapy. The chain links TRBV25-1 to TRBJ2-4; no definite D call. The sequence was collected from a middle-aged man with HIV. CDR3 sequence reads: CASSEFGVQYF. CDR3 nucleotides: TGTGCCAGCAGTGAATTTGGTGTTCAGTACTTC.